The following is a T cell receptor beta chain sequence with its context. This clonotype was counted ten times or more. This receptor's antigen is unknown. No much larger clone is present one base from it, and per-base qualities are unavailable. Sequenced using an Illumina HiSeq 1500. TCRdb reprocessed the public reads (quality trimming at Q25 with fastp, clone calling with MiXCR) and kept in-frame beta chains. When rows share a CDR3 protein, they turn into one entry using the most common DNA and genes. The sample data list roughly 500,000 distinct CDR3 sequences, and 30% to 35% of these were observed just once. The ten largest clones add up to 15% to 20% of the sample. Taken from cysteine to phenylalanine, the CDR3 has 15 residues. Just the 45-base CDR3 DNA is kept, in frame starting at base 1. The germline V and J ends show losses of 4 bases and 7 bases respectively, and no gene match explains 13 bases of the junction. As encoded in the germline V gene, CDR1 is SGHTA while CDR2 is FQGNSA.

This specimen comes from a study of T cell repertoires in cytomegalovirus infection (dated 2019 in TCRdb). About the full investigation: The peptide stimulations were aimed at well-studied HLA-B-restricted epitopes as well as recently identified HLA-C-restricted CMV epitopes, whose presentation resists viral immunomodulation. The HLA type of each donor mattered for the analysis, because public TCR beta signatures pointed to carriage of CMV infection along with the matching HLA type.

The treatment or condition label, as the study defines it: in vitro stimulation with specific CMV peptide epitopes to enrich CMV-specific T cells. The paper's findings and limits, for the study overall: The ex vivo response was dominated by HLA-C-restricted CMV-specific TCR beta clonotypes, which also provided the single most frequent clonotype in two of eight donors. Cumulative frequency of public TCR beta family members discriminated carriers of CMV infection plus the relevant HLA type in this cohort and an independent roughly 340-donor cohort.

This TCR came from a human donor in good health (CMV status not recorded). Some clones in this sample may be carry-over from other donors' samples. This sequence uses TRBV7-2 and TRBJ2-7; 7 junctional bases match TRBD1. The sequences come from cultured PBMCs, collected from culture after CMV antigen stimulation. The sequenced DNA: TGTGCCAGCAGCTCGAATCCGGGACAGCTAAGGGAGCAGTACTTC. Its protein product is CASSSNPGQLREQYF.